The 23 T cell receptor beta chains reported below all come from one sample, sequenced in a study of blood T cell repertoires in COVID-19. The method was immunoSEQ multiplex PCR; TCRdb's version includes in-frame clones alone and lacks a portion of them. Found here are about 260,000 clones, around 86% of them singletons; the top ten hold 1.5%. Source material: peripheral blood. These receptors all come from a middle-aged woman who had recovered from COVID-19.

The V and J genes are TRBV19 and TRBJ2-2; 7 bases are a match to TRBD2. V lost 3 bases and J lost 0; bases outside the gene matches: 13. The CDR3 sequence is 19 residues long. Per the germline V gene, CDR1 is LNHDA and CDR2 is SQIVND (reference sequence). DNA for the CDR3: TGTGCCAGTAGTATGGCCGGGAGGTCCCGAGATTCGAACACCGGGGAGCTGTTTTTT. Protein sequence: CASSMAGRSRDSNTGELFF. Supplemented by reference TRBV19 and TRBJ2-2, the full variable domain reads DGGITQSPKYLFRKEGQNVTLSCEQNLNHDAMYWYRQDPGQGLRLIYYSQIVNDFQKGDIAEGYSVSREKKESFPLTVTSAQKNPTAFYLCASSMAGRSRDSNTGELFFGEGSRLTVL.

The chain joins TRBV6-5 to TRBJ1-2; D gene unclear. CDR3 length equals 16 residues. Germline CDR1 reads MNHEY; CDR2 reads SVGAGI. V dropped 0 bases and J dropped 7 bases, with 18 bases sitting between them. The CDR3 region has the DNA TGTGCCAGCAGTTACTCTTCGGCCACCGGTGGCGGTGGCTACACCTTC. Protein product: CASSYSSATGGGGYTF.

J is TRBJ1-2 and V is TRBV2; the D is unclear. Germline V lookup: CDR1 SNHLY, CDR2 FYNNEI. This CDR3 has 15 amino acids. V lost 1 base and J 5 bases, leaving 14 bases between the germline ends. The DNA for the CDR3 is TGTGCCAGCAGTGAAGGGCGGGGTTGGAATTATGGCTACACCTTC. Its translation is CASSEGRGWNYGYTF.

V and J are TRBV18 and TRBJ2-7, with D possibly being TRBD1 (6 bases). The CDR3 has 14 residues. Germline-derived CDR1 and CDR2 are KGHSH and LQKENI. Trimming left V 6 bases short and J 5 bases short, with 17 bases between. The CDR3 DNA follows: TGTGCCAGCTCCCGACAGGAGACCTGGGACGAGCAGTACTTC. Its protein is CASSRQETWDEQYF.

The count of this clone is one. The rearrangement joins TRBV5-1 to TRBJ1-2; 7 bases agree with TRBD1. CDR3 length: 14 residues. With 2 bases clipped from V and 8 bases from J, the junction kept 9 bases outside the gene matches. Germline lookup yields CDR1 SGHRS and CDR2 YFSETQ. The DNA for the CDR3 is TGCGCCAGCAGCTTAGGACAGGACTTGGGCGGCTACACCTTC. Protein product: CASSLGQDLGGYTF.

This chain joins TRBV6-6 and TRBJ2-1; perhaps TRBD1 as D (6 bases). Deletions cut 8 bases from V and 7 bases from J, with 15 bases between. Germline V CDR1 and CDR2: MNHNY, SVGAGI (reference sequence). The CDR3 covers 13 residues. The CDR3 DNA reads as TGTGCCAGCGGGGGCCACCGCGAGAATGAGCAGTTCTTC. Protein product: CASGGHRENEQFF.

This chain uses TRBV5-1 with TRBJ2-5; TRBD2 matches 11 bases. Per germline, CDR1 SGHRS and CDR2 YFSETQ. This CDR3 contains 13 residues. The V segment lost 5 bases and the J segment 4 bases; nucleotides outside the gene matches: 1. This CDR3 is CASRGTSGETQYF. In nucleotides, the CDR3 is TGCGCCAGCAGAGGGACTAGCGGAGAGACCCAGTACTTC. Combining the CDR3 with reference TRBV5-1 and TRBJ2-5 gives the whole variable domain KAGVTQTPRYLIKTRGQQVTLSCSPISGHRSVSWYQQTPGQGLQFLFEYFSETQRNKGNFPGRFSGRQFSNSRSEMNVSTLELGDSALYLCASRGTSGETQYFGPGTRLLVL.

The chain joins TRBV6-1 to TRBJ2-3; 8 bases agree with TRBD2. Trimming removed 2 bases from V and 9 bases from J; junction bases left unmatched: 10. Germline lookup yields CDR1 MNHNS and CDR2 SASEGT. CDR3 length equals 15 residues. CDR3 amino acids: CASSETSGGFGTQYF. CDR3 DNA sequence: TGTGCCAGCAGTGAAACGAGCGGGGGATTCGGGACGCAGTATTTT.

The V gene is TRBV6-5, the J gene TRBJ1-2, with D uncertain. Trimming left V 6 bases short and J 13 bases short, with 21 bases between. The CDR3 consists of 13 residues. CDR1 and CDR2 (germline): MNHEY, SVGAGI. CDR3 protein: CASSPFSPSEGTF. The CDR3, as DNA: TGTGCCAGCAGCCCATTTAGCCCTTCAGAGGGCACCTTC.

The gene calls are TRBV5-4 and TRBJ2-2, with 9 bases fitting TRBD1. The CDR3 has 15 residues. Trimming at V came to 0 bases and at J to 6 bases, leaving 3 bases not matched to a gene. Germline CDR1 is SGHNT and CDR2 is YYREEE (reference sequence). The CDR3 nucleotides read TGTGCCAGCAGCTTGGGTGGGACAGGGCCCGGGGAGCTGTTTTTT. Amino acid sequence: CASSLGGTGPGELFF.

This clone was found a few times. The chain recombines TRBV4-3 with TRBJ1-2, with no clear D. Trimming removed 4 bases at V and 4 bases at J, with 16 bases between. In germline, CDR1 is LGHNA, CDR2 YSLEER. This CDR3 contains 15 residues. The CDR3 protein is CASSLNSRGSYGYTF. CDR3 nucleotide sequence: TGCGCCAGCAGCCTCAATTCCAGAGGGTCCTATGGCTACACCTTC.

CDR3 residues: CASSHGGSNQPQHF. Written as DNA, the CDR3 is TGTGCCAGCAGCCACGGGGGAAGCAATCAGCCCCAGCATTTT. The chain is built from TRBV3-1 (or the pseudogene TRBV3-2) and TRBJ1-5, with TRBD1 as a possible D gene (5 bases). The germline CDR1 and CDR2 sequences are LGHDT and YNNKEL (reference sequence). V lost 3 bases and J lost 1, with 7 bases in between. CDR3 length: 14 residues.

This chain connects TRBV11-2 to TRBJ2-7; 11 nucleotides match TRBD1. Germline-derived CDR1 and CDR2 are SGHAT and FQNNGV. V trimming: 4 bases; J trimming: 1 base; junction bases outside the gene matches: 6. CDR3 length: 16 residues. CDR3 protein: CASSSGGTGGSYEQYF. The DNA of the CDR3 is TGTGCCAGCAGCTCAGGAGGGACAGGGGGGTCCTACGAGCAGTACTTC.

The chain carries TRBV20-1 and TRBJ2-7, with TRBD1 matching over 11 bases. There are 17 residues in the CDR3. Germline CDR1 is DFQATT and CDR2 is SNEGSKA (reference sequence). V shed 3 bases, J shed 2 bases, and the junction held 12 bases outside the gene matches. The CDR3 reads CSASGLRWGQGAYEQYF. Here the CDR3 DNA reads TGCAGTGCTAGTGGGCTCCGCTGGGGACAGGGGGCCTACGAGCAGTACTTC.

The genes are TRBV7-9 and TRBJ1-4; D is uncertain. There are 13 residues in the CDR3. Germline V gene data show CDR1 as SEHNR and CDR2 as FQNEAQ (reference sequence). Trimming removed 8 bases from V and 4 bases from J, with 11 bases in between. The chain's CDR3 is CASGGPGNEKLFF. CDR3 bases: TGTGCCAGCGGAGGACCGGGTAATGAAAAACTGTTTTTT. Supplemented by reference TRBV7-9 and TRBJ1-4, the full variable domain reads DTGVSQNPRHKITKRGQNVTFRCDPISEHNRLYWYRQTLGQGPEFLTYFQNEAQLEKSRLLSDRFSAERPKGSFSTLEIQRTEQGDSAMYLCASGGPGNEKLFFGSGTQLSVL.

The rearrangement joins TRBV11-2 to TRBJ2-5; 10 nucleotides agree with TRBD2. The CDR3 runs 18 residues. Germline CDR1 and CDR2: SGHAT and FQNNGV. V shed 5 bases and J 0 bases; nucleotides not matched to a gene: 12. The CDR3 loop is CASSPWLAGAFYQETQYF. The CDR3 DNA reads TGTGCCAGCAGCCCGTGGCTAGCGGGGGCCTTTTACCAAGAGACCCAGTACTTC.

About this clone: Within the sample, other DNA sequences also encode this same CDR3. The genes are TRBV2 and TRBJ1-2, with 8 bases fitting TRBD1. CDR1 and CDR2 (germline): SNHLY, FYNNEI. V trimming: 9 bases; J trimming: 2 bases; junction bases outside the gene matches: 5. CDR3 length: 13 amino acids. The CDR3 reads CARRDRTNYGYTF. The CDR3 nucleotides are TGTGCCAGACGGGACAGGACGAACTATGGCTACACCTTC. The variable domain in full, with the rest retrieved from reference TRBV2 and TRBJ1-2, is EPEVTQTPSHQVTQMGQEVILRCVPISNHLYFYWYRQILGQKVEFLVSFYNNEISEKSEIFDDQFSVERPDGSNFTLKIRSTKLEDSAMYFCARRDRTNYGYTFGSGTRLTVV.

There are a few counts of this clone. DNA for the CDR3: TGTGCCACTTCCCGGGGAAGGAATCAGCCCCAGCATTTT. Translation gives CATSRGRNQPQHF. The rearrangement uses TRBV24-1 and TRBJ1-5; D is uncertain. The germline V gene has CDR1 KGHDR and CDR2 SFDVKD. V was trimmed by 10 bases and J by 4 bases, leaving 13 bases between them. The CDR3 covers 13 residues.

The rearrangement uses TRBV30 and TRBJ2-1, with a possible D match to TRBD1 (6 bases). Germline CDR1 is GTSNPN and CDR2 is SVGIG (reference sequence). The CDR3 runs to 11 residues. Trimming shortened V by 8 bases and J by 4 bases, and 9 bases separated the two germline ends. DNA of the CDR3: TGTGCCAGTACAGGGTACAATGAGCAGTTCTTC. Translating it yields CASTGYNEQFF.

The chain links TRBV5-1 to TRBJ1-2, with no clear D. Deletions cut 1 base from V and 6 bases from J, with 10 bases between. This CDR3 contains 13 residues. Per the germline V gene, CDR1 is SGHRS and CDR2 is YFSETQ. CDR3: CASSLYGDHGYTF. DNA for the CDR3: TGCGCCAGCAGCTTGTACGGGGATCATGGCTACACCTTC.

The V and J genes are TRBV5-1 and TRBJ1-2, with D perhaps TRBD1 (5 bases). Germline lookup yields CDR1 SGHRS and CDR2 YFSETQ. Trimming removed 4 bases at V and 2 bases at J, with 21 bases between. The CDR3 covers 17 residues. The CDR3 loop is CASSPTPQGSLNYGYTF. For the CDR3, the DNA is TGCGCCAGCAGCCCAACGCCGCAGGGATCCCTCAACTATGGCTACACCTTC.

The chain couples TRBV7-8 to TRBJ2-3; the match to TRBD2 covers 12 bases. The CDR3 runs to 19 residues. Germline loops: CDR1 SGHVS, CDR2 FQNEAQ. The J segment lost 0 bases and the V segment lost 4 bases, leaving 11 bases of the junction unmatched. CDR3 amino acids: CASSSSLAGGRWSTDTQYF. Written as DNA, the CDR3 is TGTGCCAGCAGCTCCTCCCTAGCGGGGGGGCGGTGGAGCACAGATACGCAGTATTTT.

The chain uses TRBV5-1 and TRBJ2-1; tentative D call: TRBD1 (7 bases). The germline gives CDR1 SGHRS, CDR2 YFSETQ. The CDR3 contains 16 residues. Trimming stripped 1 base from V and 8 bases from J, with 19 bases between. For the CDR3, the DNA is TGCGCCAGCAGCTTGTACCAAGCGTTCAGGGGGGATGAGCAGTTCTTC. It encodes CASSLYQAFRGDEQFF. The entire variable domain, with the rest obtained from reference TRBV5-1 and TRBJ2-1, is as follows: KAGVTQTPRYLIKTRGQQVTLSCSPISGHRSVSWYQQTPGQGLQFLFEYFSETQRNKGNFPGRFSGRQFSNSRSEMNVSTLELGDSALYLCASSLYQAFRGDEQFFGPGTRLTVL.